This T cell receptor beta chain was profiled in a study of blood T cell repertoires in COVID-19. Study summary: Sample material is recorded as cDNA or gDNA derived from T cells, B-cell-depleted T cells, or PBMCs.

Recruited during active infection, patients (from Seattle) were subsequently followed longitudinally. This clone was seen only once. In the authors' workflow: Amplification of reference gene primers provided the estimated nucleated cell counts. This table comes from immunoSEQ multiplex PCR, and its TCRdb copy is limited to in-frame clones, with some not included. V and J calls and clone size are those listed in that table; D and trimming were worked out from the DNA. The repertoire has 250,000 to 300,000 clones, 88% of them found once; the top ten carry approximately 10%. This clonotype was sampled from a woman aged 30 to 39 with COVID-19, enrolled during active disease. Material for sequencing was peripheral blood.

DNA for the CDR3: TGTGCCAGCAGCTTAGTAGCGCACGTACAAGAGACCCAGTACTTC. Translated, it gives CASSLVAHVQETQYF. V usage is TRBV7-2 and J usage is TRBJ2-5, with a weak D call TRBD2 (5 bases). The CDR3 has 15 amino acids. The germline V gene has CDR1 SGHTA and CDR2 FQGNSA. V was shortened by 1 base and J by 2 bases, with 11 bases between the two germline ends.